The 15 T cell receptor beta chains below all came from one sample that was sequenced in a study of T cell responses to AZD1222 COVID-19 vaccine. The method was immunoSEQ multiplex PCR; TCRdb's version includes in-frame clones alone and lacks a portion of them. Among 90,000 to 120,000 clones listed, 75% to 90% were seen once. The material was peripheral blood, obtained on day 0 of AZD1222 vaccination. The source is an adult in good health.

The CDR3 loop is CASSPGRQAATNEKLFF. CDR3 sequence (DNA): TGCGCCAGCAGCCCAGGCCGGCAGGCAGCAACTAATGAAAAACTGTTTTTT. The genes are TRBV5-1 and TRBJ1-4; D gene ambiguous. V lost 4 bases and J 0 bases, leaving 16 bases between the germline ends. Germline assignment: CDR1 SGHRS and CDR2 YFSETQ. The CDR3 totals 17 residues. Supplemented by reference TRBV5-1 and TRBJ1-4, the full variable domain reads KAGVTQTPRYLIKTRGQQVTLSCSPISGHRSVSWYQQTPGQGLQFLFEYFSETQRNKGNFPGRFSGRQFSNSRSEMNVSTLELGDSALYLCASSPGRQAATNEKLFFGSGTQLSVL.

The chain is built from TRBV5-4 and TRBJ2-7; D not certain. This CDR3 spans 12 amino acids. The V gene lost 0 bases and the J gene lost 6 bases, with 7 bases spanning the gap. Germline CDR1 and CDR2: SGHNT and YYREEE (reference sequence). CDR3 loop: CASSLDGREQYF. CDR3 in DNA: TGTGCCAGCAGCTTGGATGGTCGCGAGCAGTACTTC. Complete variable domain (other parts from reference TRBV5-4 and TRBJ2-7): ETGVTQSPTHLIKTRGQQVTLRCSSQSGHNTVSWYQQALGQGPQFIFQYYREEENGRGNFPPRFSGLQFPNYSSELNVNALELDDSALYLCASSLDGREQYFGPGTRLTVT.

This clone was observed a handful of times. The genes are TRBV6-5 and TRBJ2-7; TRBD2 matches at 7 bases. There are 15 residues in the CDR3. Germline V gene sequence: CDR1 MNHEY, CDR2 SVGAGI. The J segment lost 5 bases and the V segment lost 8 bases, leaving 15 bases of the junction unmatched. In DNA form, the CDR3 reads TGTGCCAGCTCCCCCGGGGTAGCGGGTTTGGACGAGCAGTACTTC. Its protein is CASSPGVAGLDEQYF.

CDR3 amino acids: CASSARSGRRYEQYF. The CDR3 coding sequence is TGTGCCAGCAGTGCCCGTAGCGGGAGAAGGTACGAGCAGTACTTC. The V gene is TRBV25-1, the J gene TRBJ2-7, with 9 bases identical to TRBD2. The ends lost 4 bases at V and 4 bases at J; junction bases unmatched: 8. This CDR3 has 15 amino acids. From germline, CDR1 is MGHDK and CDR2 SYGVNS.

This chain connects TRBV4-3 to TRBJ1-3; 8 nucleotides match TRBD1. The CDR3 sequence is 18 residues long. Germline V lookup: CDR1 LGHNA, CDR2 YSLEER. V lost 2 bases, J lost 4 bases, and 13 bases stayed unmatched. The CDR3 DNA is TGCGCCAGCAGCCAACTCCTACCCACCGGGACAGGCGGAAACACCATATATTTT. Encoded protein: CASSQLLPTGTGGNTIYF.

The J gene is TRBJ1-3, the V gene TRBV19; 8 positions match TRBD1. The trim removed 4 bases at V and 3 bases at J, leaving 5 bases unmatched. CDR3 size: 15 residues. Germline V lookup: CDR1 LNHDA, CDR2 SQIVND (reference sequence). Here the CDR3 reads CASSTTGQGGNTIYF. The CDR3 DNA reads TGTGCCAGTAGTACTACCGGACAGGGTGGAAACACCATATATTTT.

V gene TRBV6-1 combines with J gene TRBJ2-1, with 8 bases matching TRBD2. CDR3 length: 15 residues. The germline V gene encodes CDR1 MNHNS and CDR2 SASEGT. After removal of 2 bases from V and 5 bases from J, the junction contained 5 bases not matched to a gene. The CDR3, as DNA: TGTGCCAGCAGTGAACCGGGACTAGGACACAATGAGCAGTTCTTC. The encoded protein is CASSEPGLGHNEQFF.

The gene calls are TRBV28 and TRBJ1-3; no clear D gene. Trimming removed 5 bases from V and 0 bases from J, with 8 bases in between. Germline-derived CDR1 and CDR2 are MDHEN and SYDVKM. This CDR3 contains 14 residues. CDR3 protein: CASSTLISGNTIYF. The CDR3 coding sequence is TGTGCCAGCAGTACTCTGATCTCTGGAAACACCATATATTTT.

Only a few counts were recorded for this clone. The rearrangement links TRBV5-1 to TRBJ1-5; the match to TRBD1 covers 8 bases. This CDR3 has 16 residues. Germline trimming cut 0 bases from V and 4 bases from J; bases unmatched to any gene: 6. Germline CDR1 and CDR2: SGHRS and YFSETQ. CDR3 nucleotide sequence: TGCGCCAGCAGCTTGGGGGTAGACAGGGGAAATCAGCCCCAGCATTTT. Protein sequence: CASSLGVDRGNQPQHF.

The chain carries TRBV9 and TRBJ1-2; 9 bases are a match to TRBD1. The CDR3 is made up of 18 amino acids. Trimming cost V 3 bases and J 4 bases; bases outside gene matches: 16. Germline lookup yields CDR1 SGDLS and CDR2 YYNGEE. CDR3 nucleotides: TGTGCCAGCAGCGAGAGCCGGGAGGGGACAGGGTTTGCCTATGGCTACACCTTC. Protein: CASSESREGTGFAYGYTF.

The CDR3 region is CASRDLSGTHNEQFF. The DNA for the CDR3 is TGTGCCAGCAGAGACCTGAGCGGCACCCACAATGAGCAGTTCTTC. The rearrangement uses TRBV11-2 and TRBJ2-1; D is possibly TRBD2 (5 bases). The germline V gene has CDR1 SGHAT and CDR2 FQNNGV. Trimming pared 6 bases from V and 5 bases from J, leaving 17 bases between. There are 15 residues in the CDR3.

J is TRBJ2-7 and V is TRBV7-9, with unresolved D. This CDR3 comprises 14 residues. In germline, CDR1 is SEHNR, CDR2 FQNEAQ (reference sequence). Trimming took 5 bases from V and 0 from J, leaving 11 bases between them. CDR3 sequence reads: CASSRGSSSYEQYF. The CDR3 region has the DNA TGTGCCAGCAGCCGTGGGTCATCCTCCTACGAGCAGTACTTC.

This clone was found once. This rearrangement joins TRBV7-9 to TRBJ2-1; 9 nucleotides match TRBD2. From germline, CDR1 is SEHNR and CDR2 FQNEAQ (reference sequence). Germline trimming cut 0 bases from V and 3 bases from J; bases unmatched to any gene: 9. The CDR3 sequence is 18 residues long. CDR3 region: CASSLAGLAGSGYNEQFF. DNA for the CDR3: TGTGCCAGCAGCTTAGCGGGTCTAGCGGGATCGGGCTACAATGAGCAGTTCTTC.

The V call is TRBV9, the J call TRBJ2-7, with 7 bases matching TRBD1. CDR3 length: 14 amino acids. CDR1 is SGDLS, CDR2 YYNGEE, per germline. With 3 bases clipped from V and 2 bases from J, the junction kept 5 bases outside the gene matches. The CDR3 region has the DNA TGTGCCAGCAGCGAACAGGGGTACGCCTACGAGCAGTACTTC. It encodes CASSEQGYAYEQYF.

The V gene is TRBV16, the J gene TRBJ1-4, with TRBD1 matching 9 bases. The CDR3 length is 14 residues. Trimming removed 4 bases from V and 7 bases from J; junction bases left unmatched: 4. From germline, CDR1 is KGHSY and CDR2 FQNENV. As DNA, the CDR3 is TGTGCCAGCAGCCTGGACAGGGGAAGTGAAAAACTGTTTTTT. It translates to CASSLDRGSEKLFF.